The 28 T cell receptor beta chains reported below all come from one sample, sequenced in a study of regulatory T cells in long-lasting Graves disease. For TCR beta, libraries came from iRepertoire HTBI primers and Arm-PCR of CDR3 regions. Via MiXCR, TCRdb re-called the multiplex PCR reads, giving one row per CDR3 protein. The data contain 350,000 to 500,000 distinct CDR3 sequences, 21% of them singletons. Time point here: persistent/refractory GD, antithyroid drugs over 5 years with positive TRAb. PBMC RNA served as the TCR library source. The sample in question was peripheral blood mononuclear cells (PBMCs), obtained when the disease was refractory, from a patient treated with antithyroid drugs. These receptors all stem from a female donor with Graves disease.

Only a few counts were recorded for this clonotype. The rearrangement uses TRBV19 and TRBJ1-1; tentative D call: TRBD1 (5 bases). V lost 4 bases to trimming and J lost 7 bases, with 10 bases between them. The CDR3 consists of 12 residues. Germline assignment: CDR1 LNHDA and CDR2 SQIVND (reference sequence). The CDR3 sequence: CASSTGLREAFF. The CDR3 region has the DNA TGTGCCAGTAGTACAGGGCTACGTGAAGCTTTCTTT.

The V call is TRBV20-1, the J call TRBJ1-4; 9 nucleotides line up with TRBD1. The J segment lost 5 bases and the V segment lost 5 bases, leaving 3 bases of the junction unmatched. CDR3 length equals 13 residues. CDR1 DFQATT and CDR2 SNEGSKA come from the germline V gene (reference sequence). The CDR3 DNA reads TGCAGTGCTTACGGGACAGGGAATGAAAAACTGTTTTTT. Translated: CSAYGTGNEKLFF.

This clonotype was seen ten or more times. The rearrangement joins TRBV6-2 or TRBV6-3 to TRBJ2-7, with TRBD1 identical over 8 bases. The CDR3 has 14 amino acids. Germline V gene data show CDR1 as MNHEY and CDR2 as SVGEGT. V lost 5 bases, J lost 5 bases, and 8 bases stayed unmatched. In nucleotides, the CDR3 is TGTGCCAGCAGTGAGGACAGGGTGGTCAACGAGCAGTACTTC. Translation gives CASSEDRVVNEQYF.

This clonotype was seen repeatedly, ten times or more. V is TRBV12-3 or TRBV12-4 and J is TRBJ2-2; 7 bases fit TRBD2. V trimming: 7 bases; J trimming: 6 bases; junction bases outside the gene matches: 2. The CDR3 sequence is 12 residues long. The chain's CDR3 is CASTGGSGELFF. Written as DNA, the CDR3 is TGTGCCAGCACCGGGGGGTCCGGGGAGCTGTTTTTT.

This clonotype has just a few counts. V gene TRBV20-1 combines with J gene TRBJ1-2; 7 positions agree with TRBD1. This CDR3 is 17 amino acids long. Germline loops: CDR1 DFQATT, CDR2 SNEGSKA (reference sequence). V lost 6 bases and J lost 2; bases outside the gene matches: 18. In DNA form, the CDR3 reads TGCAGTGCACGGACCTCACACAAGGACAGGTCCAACTATGGCTACACCTTC. It specifies CSARTSHKDRSNYGYTF.

This clonotype was seen at least ten times. The rearrangement uses TRBV7-9 and TRBJ2-2; D not certain. V shed 3 bases and J shed 1 base, with 6 bases lying between them. The V gene's germline CDR1 is SEHNR and CDR2 FQNEAQ (reference sequence). This CDR3 has 14 amino acids. CDR3 nucleotide sequence: TGTGCCAGCAGCTTGAACAGGAACACCGGGGAGCTGTTTTTT. Residues: CASSLNRNTGELFF. The variable domain in full, with the rest retrieved from reference TRBV7-9 and TRBJ2-2, is DTGVSQNPRHKITKRGQNVTFRCDPISEHNRLYWYRQTLGQGPEFLTYFQNEAQLEKSRLLSDRFSAERPKGSFSTLEIQRTEQGDSAMYLCASSLNRNTGELFFGEGSRLTVL.

As regards this clonotype: An end of the junction differs from the germline gene, which may be a read error. This chain connects TRBV28 to TRBJ2-2; 8 bases fit TRBD2. This CDR3 is built from 14 residues. Germline loops: CDR1 MDHEN, CDR2 SYDVKM. The CDR3: CASSTGGGLRGAVF. CDR3 nucleotides: TGTGCCAGCAGCACCGGGGGGGGACTCCGGGGAGCTGTTTTT.

This clonotype was counted ten times or more. This sequence joins TRBV29-1 and TRBJ2-5; 8 nucleotides match TRBD2. The CDR3 has 15 amino acids. CDR1 is SQVTM, CDR2 ANQGSEA, per germline. The ends lost 4 bases at V and 0 bases at J; junction bases unmatched: 7. As DNA, the CDR3 is TGCAGCGTTGGGGTGACTAGCGCAAACCAAGAGACCCAGTACTTC. This gives the protein CSVGVTSANQETQYF. Full variable domain (missing parts from reference TRBV29-1 and TRBJ2-5): SAVISQKPSRDICQRGTSLTIQCQVDSQVTMMFWYRQQPGQSLTLIATANQGSEATYESGFVIDKFPISRPNLTFSTLTVSNMSPEDSSIYLCSVGVTSANQETQYFGPGTRLLVL.

This clonotype was recorded at least ten times. V is TRBV29-1 and J is TRBJ1-5; 7 nucleotides match TRBD1. Germline CDR1 and CDR2: SQVTM and ANQGSEA. With V trimmed by 4 bases and J by 5 bases, 5 bases remained unmatched. The CDR3 covers 13 residues. The CDR3 region is CSVATGFDQPQHF. Here the CDR3 DNA reads TGCAGCGTTGCGACAGGGTTCGATCAGCCCCAGCATTTT.

This clonotype was counted between two and nine times. The CDR3 region has the DNA TGCAGTGCCGCAGGGACTACCTCCTACGAGCAGTACTTC. Residues: CSAAGTTSYEQYF. This chain connects TRBV20-1 to TRBJ2-7; 7 bases align to TRBD2. The J segment lost 0 bases and the V segment lost 6 bases, leaving 5 bases of the junction unmatched. In germline, CDR1 is DFQATT, CDR2 SNEGSKA (reference sequence). This CDR3 comprises 13 residues.

This chain uses TRBV4-1 with TRBJ2-1; 9 bases fit TRBD2. V gave up 0 bases and J gave up 6 bases; unmatched junction bases: 6. The CDR3 contains 16 residues. CDR1 and CDR2 (germline): MGHRA, YSYEKL. The CDR3 loop is CASSQESLAGPNEQFF. CDR3 coding DNA: TGCGCCAGCAGCCAAGAAAGTCTAGCGGGGCCCAATGAGCAGTTCTTC.

The V call is TRBV13, the J call TRBJ1-1; possible D gene TRBD1, 5 bases. Per the germline V gene, CDR1 is PRHDT and CDR2 is FYEKMQ (reference sequence). Trimming stripped 6 bases from V and 5 bases from J, with 16 bases between. This CDR3 has 14 amino acids. Here the CDR3 reads CASRFGGRGTEAFF. DNA of the CDR3: TGTGCCAGCAGGTTTGGGGGAAGAGGGACTGAAGCTTTCTTT.

As regards this clonotype: A far larger clone is only one base removed, so a read error is likely. The rearrangement links TRBV10-3 to TRBJ1-4, with no clear D. The CDR3 totals 12 residues. Germline V lookup: CDR1 ENHRY, CDR2 SYGVKD. V lost 5 bases, J lost 0 bases, and 1 base lay in between. The CDR3 DNA reads TGTGCCATCAGTTCAACTAATGAAAAACTGTTTTTT. Its protein is CAISSTNEKLFF.

This clonotype came up many times. Written as DNA, the CDR3 is TGTGCCAGCAGTACCTCCGGGACCGCCAAAAACATTCAGTACTTC. It translates to CASSTSGTAKNIQYF. The rearrangement uses TRBV28 and TRBJ2-4; possibly TRBD1 or TRBD2 for D (5 bases each). Germline CDR1 MDHEN, CDR2 SYDVKM. This CDR3 is 15 amino acids long. Trimming took 5 bases from V and 1 from J, leaving 12 bases between them.

The V gene is TRBV4-1, the J gene TRBJ1-1; the D gene is possibly TRBD1 (5 bases). Germline CDR1 reads MGHRA; CDR2 reads YSYEKL. The V end was cut by 5 bases, the J end by 1 base, with 17 bases between. The CDR3 has 16 residues. CDR3 in amino acids: CASSKGPGAANTEAFF. The CDR3 bases are TGCGCCAGCAGCAAGGGTCCCGGGGCGGCGAACACTGAAGCTTTCTTT.

This clonotype was seen at least ten times. V and J are TRBV6-2 or TRBV6-3 and TRBJ2-1; 7 bases align to TRBD1. CDR1 and CDR2 (germline): MNHEY, SVGEGT. The CDR3 is made up of 15 amino acids. V was pared by 0 bases and J by 7 bases, with 6 bases of the junction left unmatched. This CDR3 is CASSYSDRVWNEQFF. The DNA of the CDR3 is TGTGCCAGCAGTTACTCAGACAGGGTCTGGAATGAGCAGTTCTTC.

This clonotype was counted at least ten times. For the CDR3, the DNA is TGTGCCAGCAGTTTCTCTGGGGGGGCGCCTGGCTACACCTTC. Translation gives CASSFSGGAPGYTF. The rearrangement links TRBV12-3 or TRBV12-4 to TRBJ1-2; possibly TRBD1 for D (6 bases). V lost 3 bases, J lost 7 bases, and 15 bases lay in between. The CDR3 is 14 amino acids.

This clonotype was observed many times. The chain uses TRBV27 and TRBJ1-1; D ambiguous. The germline gives CDR1 MNHEY, CDR2 SMNVEV (reference sequence). Between the trimmed V and J ends, which lost 2 bases and 7 bases, there was a span of 14 bases. CDR3 length equals 14 residues. The DNA for the CDR3 is TGTGCCAGCAGTTTACGAGACACGTTAGGTGAAGCTTTCTTT. Protein sequence: CASSLRDTLGEAFF.

In this sample, this clonotype turned up a few times. The chain's CDR3 is CASSDPGQPYEQYF. The CDR3 DNA follows: TGTGCCAGTTCAGACCCGGGACAGCCCTACGAGCAGTACTTC. The V call is TRBV19, the J call TRBJ2-7, with 7 nucleotides matching TRBD1. The ends lost 8 bases at V and 2 bases at J; junction bases unmatched: 9. CDR3 size: 14 residues. Germline V CDR1 and CDR2: LNHDA, SQIVND (reference sequence). Using reference TRBV19 and TRBJ2-7 for the parts outside the CDR3, the full variable domain is DGGITQSPKYLFRKEGQNVTLSCEQNLNHDAMYWYRQDPGQGLRLIYYSQIVNDFQKGDIAEGYSVSREKKESFPLTVTSAQKNPTAFYLCASSDPGQPYEQYFGPGTRLTVT.

This clonotype was seen a handful of times. V usage is TRBV28 and J usage is TRBJ2-3; D perhaps matches TRBD2 (6 bases). The ends were cut back, 6 bases at V and 2 bases at J, with 15 bases in the middle. This CDR3 comprises 15 residues. Germline-derived CDR1 and CDR2 are MDHEN and SYDVKM. The chain's CDR3 is CASRGEADYTDTQYF. DNA for the CDR3: TGTGCCAGCAGGGGGGAAGCGGACTACACAGATACGCAGTATTTT.

This rearrangement joins TRBV5-1 to TRBJ2-5, with D possibly matching TRBD1 (6 bases). V was trimmed by 1 base and J by 11 bases, leaving 18 bases between them. The CDR3 consists of 14 residues. Looked up from germline, CDR1 is SGHRS and CDR2 is YFSETQ. The CDR3 spells CASSLTWNRDGQYF. The CDR3 coding sequence is TGCGCCAGCAGCTTGACCTGGAACAGGGACGGGCAGTACTTC. Full variable domain (rest looked up from reference TRBV5-1 and TRBJ2-5): KAGVTQTPRYLIKTRGQQVTLSCSPISGHRSVSWYQQTPGQGLQFLFEYFSETQRNKGNFPGRFSGRQFSNSRSEMNVSTLELGDSALYLCASSLTWNRDGQYFGPGTRLLVL.

Comment on this clonotype: A much more abundant neighbour one base away suggests this may be a read error. This chain connects TRBV28 to TRBJ2-3; the D is unclear. Germline assignment: CDR1 MDHEN and CDR2 SYDVKM. Between the trimmed V and J ends, which lost 11 bases and 0 bases, there was a span of 9 bases. The CDR3 extends over 12 amino acids. CDR3 bases: TGTGCCGGCCAGACTAGCACAGATACGCAGTATTTT. Amino acids: CAGQTSTDTQYF.

V is TRBV6-1 and J is TRBJ2-2; 12 bases are a match to TRBD2. Germline V gene lookup returns CDR1 MNHNS and CDR2 SASEGT. The CDR3 spans 17 residues. Trimming took 4 bases from V and 4 from J; bases not matched to a gene: 7. CDR3 bases: TGTGCCAGCAGTGGGACTAGCGGGACCCTGCCCACCGGGGAGCTGTTTTTT. This encodes CASSGTSGTLPTGELFF.

This clonotype was observed a handful of times. The genes are TRBV20-1 and TRBJ2-7; no firm D call. Per germline, CDR1 DFQATT and CDR2 SNEGSKA (reference sequence). This CDR3 has 14 residues. V shed 1 base and J shed 2 bases, with 12 bases lying between them. CDR3 nucleotide sequence: TGCAGTGCTAGAGTCGGCCAACGCCCCTACGAGCAGTACTTC. The encoded protein is CSARVGQRPYEQYF.

The rearrangement uses TRBV13 and TRBJ1-1; 12 bases are a match to TRBD1. Germline loops: CDR1 PRHDT, CDR2 FYEKMQ (reference sequence). The ends lost 4 bases at V and 0 bases at J; junction bases unmatched: 12. The CDR3 consists of 19 residues. CDR3: CASSSGTGGGLFMNTEAFF. CDR3 sequence (DNA): TGTGCCAGCAGCTCCGGGACAGGGGGCGGACTGTTCATGAACACTGAAGCTTTCTTT.

A word on this clonotype: Compared with germline, one end of the junction differs, possibly owing to a read error. As DNA, the CDR3 is TGCAGTGCCAAGACTTCCTCTAATTCACCCCTCCACTTT. Its translation: CSAKTSSNSPLHF. This chain uses TRBV20-1 with TRBJ1-6; D is undetermined. Germline loops: CDR1 DFQATT, CDR2 SNEGSKA (reference sequence). CDR3 length: 13 amino acids.

At least ten counts were recorded for this clonotype. V usage is TRBV5-5 and J usage is TRBJ1-1; the D gene is possibly TRBD1 (6 bases). V gave up 5 bases and J gave up 0 bases, with 14 bases separating them. The length of the CDR3 is 15 residues. The germline V gene encodes CDR1 SGHKS and CDR2 YYEKEE (reference sequence). The chain's CDR3 is CASRINRVVNTEAFF. The CDR3 DNA reads TGTGCCAGCAGAATTAACAGGGTGGTGAACACTGAAGCTTTCTTT. The complete variable domain, with remaining parts taken from reference TRBV5-5 and TRBJ1-1, reads DAGVTQSPTHLIKTRGQQVTLRCSPISGHKSVSWYQQVLGQGPQFIFQYYEKEERGRGNFPDRFSARQFPNYSSELNVNALLLGDSALYLCASRINRVVNTEAFFGQGTRLTVV.

V is TRBV9 and J is TRBJ2-2; D call uncertain. The CDR3 loop spans 13 amino acids. Germline CDR1 SGDLS, CDR2 YYNGEE. V dropped 1 base and J dropped 0 bases, with 1 base sitting between them. CDR3 region: CASSVPNTGELFF. The CDR3 nucleotides are TGTGCCAGCAGCGTACCGAACACCGGGGAGCTGTTTTTT. Full variable domain (remainder filled in from reference TRBV9 and TRBJ2-2): DSGVTQTPKHLITATGQRVTLRCSPRSGDLSVYWYQQSLDQGLQFLIQYYNGEERAKGNILERFSAQQFPDLHSELNLSSLELGDSALYFCASSVPNTGELFFGEGSRLTVL.